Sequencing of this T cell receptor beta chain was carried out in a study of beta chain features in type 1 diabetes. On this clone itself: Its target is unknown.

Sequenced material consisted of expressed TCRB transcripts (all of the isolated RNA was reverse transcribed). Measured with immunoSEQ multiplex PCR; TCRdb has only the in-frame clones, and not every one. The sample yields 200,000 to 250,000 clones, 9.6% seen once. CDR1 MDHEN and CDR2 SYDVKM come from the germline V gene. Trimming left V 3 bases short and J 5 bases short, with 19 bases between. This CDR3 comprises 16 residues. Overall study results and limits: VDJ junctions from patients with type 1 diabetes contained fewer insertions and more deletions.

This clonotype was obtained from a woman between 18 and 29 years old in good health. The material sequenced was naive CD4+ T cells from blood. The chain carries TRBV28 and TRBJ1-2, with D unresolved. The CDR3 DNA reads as TGTGCCAGCAGTTTTCCTCAGGATTTAGTCCTTTATGGCTACACCTTC. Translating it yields CASSFPQDLVLYGYTF.